What follows describes a single TCR beta chain. The antigen remains unidentified. The CDR3 contains 17 residues. V lost 1 base, J lost 0 bases, and 13 bases lay in between. CDR1 LGHNA and CDR2 YNFKEQ come from the germline V gene. This sample was taken from a study of cytomegalovirus exposure and HLA in healthy donors. Findings and limits, study-wide: A prior analysis recorded that most TCR beta V segments were productive about 90% or about 30% of the time.

The PCR was carried out with 60 Vbeta primers and 13 Jbeta primers. Using immunoSEQ multiplex PCR, the repertoire was profiled, and TCRdb retains in-frame clones only, with some absent. This sample has roughly 80,000 clones, with more than 60% found just once. This clonotype was sampled from a male donor in good health and CMV-seropositive. Source material: PBMCs. The chain carries TRBV4-2 and TRBJ2-1; possible D gene TRBD1, 6 bases. The CDR3 DNA reads TGTGCCAGCAGCCAAGGAGGTACAGGGCACTCCTACAATGAGCAGTTCTTC. This sequence encodes CASSQGGTGHSYNEQFF.